The present T cell receptor beta chain was sequenced within a study of blood T cell repertoires in COVID-19. Study details: COVID-19 samples, acute and convalescent, were from the United States, Italy and Spain. T cells, B-cell-depleted T cells, or PBMCs provided the cDNA or gDNA that served as material.

In the authors' workflow: Amplification of reference gene primers provided the estimated nucleated cell counts. The method was immunoSEQ multiplex PCR; TCRdb's version includes in-frame clones alone and lacks a portion of them. The V and J calls and clone size were taken over from that table, and D and trimming were inferred from the DNA. The data hold 95,000 to 150,000 clones, with roughly four fifths observed a single time. The V gene's germline CDR1 is LNHDA and CDR2 SQIVND (reference sequence). The CDR3 loop spans 14 amino acids. Trimming removed 7 bases from V and 5 bases from J; junction bases left unmatched: 6. The table lists this clone with a few counts.

Sequenced input: peripheral blood. The rearrangement links TRBV19 to TRBJ2-2; 8 nucleotides agree with TRBD1. The source is a human donor in a cohort sampled during active COVID-19. The CDR3 DNA reads TGTGCCAGTAAACCGGGACAGGAGACCGGGGAGCTGTTTTTT. It translates to CASKPGQETGELFF.